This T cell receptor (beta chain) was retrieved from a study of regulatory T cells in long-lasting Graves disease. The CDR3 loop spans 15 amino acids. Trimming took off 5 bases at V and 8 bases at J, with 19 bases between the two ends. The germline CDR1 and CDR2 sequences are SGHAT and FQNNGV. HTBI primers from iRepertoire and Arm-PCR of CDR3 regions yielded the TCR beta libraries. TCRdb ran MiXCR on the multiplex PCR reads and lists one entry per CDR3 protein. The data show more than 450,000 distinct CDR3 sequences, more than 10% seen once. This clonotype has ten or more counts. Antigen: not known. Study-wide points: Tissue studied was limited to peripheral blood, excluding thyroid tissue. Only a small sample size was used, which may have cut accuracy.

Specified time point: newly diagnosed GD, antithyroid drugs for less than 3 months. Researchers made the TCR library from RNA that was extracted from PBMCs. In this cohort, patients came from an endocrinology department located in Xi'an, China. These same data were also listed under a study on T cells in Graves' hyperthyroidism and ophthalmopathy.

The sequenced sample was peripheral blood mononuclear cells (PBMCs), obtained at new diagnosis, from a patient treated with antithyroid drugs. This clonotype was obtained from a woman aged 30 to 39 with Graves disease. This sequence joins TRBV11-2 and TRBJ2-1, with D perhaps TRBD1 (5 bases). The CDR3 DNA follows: TGTGCCAGCAGCCTAAGGGGTGTTGAGTATGATGAGCAGTTCTTC. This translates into CASSLRGVEYDEQFF. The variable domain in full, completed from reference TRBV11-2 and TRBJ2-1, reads EAGVAQSPRYKIIEKRQSVAFWCNPISGHATLYWYQQILGQGPKLLIQFQNNGVVDDSQLPKDRFSAERLKGVDSTLKIQPAKLEDSAVYLCASSLRGVEYDEQFFGPGTRLTVL.